The 30 T cell receptor beta chains given below trace back to one sample, sequenced in a study of shared clonotypes between healthy human individuals. As defined, naive CD8 cells were CD45RO-negative and positively selected for CCR7, with terminally differentiated effector memory CD45RA+ cells excluded. Only in-frame clones appear in the TCRdb table, and some are missing; sequencing was by immunoSEQ multiplex PCR. The sample holds roughly 2.1 million clones; about 92% are singletons and the top ten take under 2%. Source material: naive CD8+ T cells from PBMCs. Receptors were obtained from a young man in good health. Some clones in this sample may be carry-over from other donors' samples.

The V gene is TRBV7-9, the J gene TRBJ2-7; possibly TRBD2 for D (6 bases). Germline CDR1 reads SEHNR; CDR2 reads FQNEAQ (reference sequence). V was cut by 2 bases and J by 3 bases, with 11 bases left in between. This CDR3 has 14 amino acids. CDR3 in DNA: TGTGCCAGCAGCTTAAGGGAGCGGGTCTACGAGCAGTACTTC. Protein product: CASSLRERVYEQYF.

Turning to this clone: Other nucleotide sequences from this sample produce the same CDR3. The chain joins TRBV5-6 to TRBJ2-5; the D is unclear. The V end lost 0 bases, the J end lost 1 base, and 4 bases lay between the germline ends. Germline assignment: CDR1 SGHDT and CDR2 YYEEEE. The CDR3 runs 13 residues. The CDR3 region is CASSLGTQETQYF. The CDR3 bases are TGTGCCAGCAGCTTGGGCACCCAAGAGACCCAGTACTTC.

V is TRBV10-3 and J is TRBJ2-7, with D maybe TRBD2 (5 bases). Deletions cut 3 bases from V and 0 bases from J, with 12 bases between. Germline V gene lookup returns CDR1 ENHRY and CDR2 SYGVKD. There are 15 residues in the CDR3. CDR3 coding DNA: TGTGCCATCAGTGAAGCGACTATTCACTCCTACGAGCAGTACTTC. Translating gives CAISEATIHSYEQYF.

The rearrangement links TRBV27 to TRBJ2-2, with D tentatively TRBD1 (6 bases). CDR1 is MNHEY and CDR2 is SMNVEV in the germline V gene (reference sequence). Trimming removed 5 bases at V and 4 bases at J, with 17 bases between. The CDR3 length is 16 residues. CDR3 protein: CASSGDRTEGTGELFF. The CDR3 nucleotides read TGTGCCAGCAGTGGGGACCGGACAGAAGGCACCGGGGAGCTGTTTTTT.

The chain employs TRBV19 and TRBJ1-1; tentatively, D is TRBD1 (5 bases). Deletions cut 6 bases from V and 0 bases from J, with 14 bases between. The CDR3 has 15 residues. The germline CDR1 and CDR2 sequences are LNHDA and SQIVND (reference sequence). CDR3 loop: CASRKLRDMNTEAFF. The CDR3 DNA reads as TGTGCCAGTAGGAAACTCAGGGATATGAACACTGAAGCTTTCTTT.

This chain links TRBV7-9 with TRBJ1-4; no clear D gene. The V and J ends lost 5 bases and 7 bases respectively, with 20 bases between them. This CDR3 has 16 amino acids. The germline V gene has CDR1 SEHNR and CDR2 FQNEAQ (reference sequence). Here the CDR3 reads CASSEVQPQHREKLFF. Here the CDR3 DNA reads TGTGCCAGCAGCGAGGTCCAACCACAGCACCGTGAAAAACTGTTTTTT.

In this sample, this clone turned up a few times. The rearrangement links TRBV27 to TRBJ1-1; D not resolved. The germline V gene has CDR1 MNHEY and CDR2 SMNVEV (reference sequence). The CDR3 extends over 14 amino acids. V gave up 3 bases and J gave up 1 base, with 9 bases separating them. The CDR3: CASSLTDGNTEAFF. The CDR3 coding sequence is TGTGCCAGCAGTTTGACGGATGGGAACACTGAAGCTTTCTTT.

In this sample, this clone turned up once. This chain joins TRBV27 and TRBJ2-3, with D possibly TRBD1 on 6 matching bases. Germline CDR1 is MNHEY and CDR2 is SMNVEV (reference sequence). The CDR3 loop spans 14 amino acids. Trimming took 10 bases from V and 2 from J, leaving 16 bases between them. The CDR3 here is CANASDSATDTQYF. CDR3 nucleotide sequence: TGTGCCAACGCGTCGGACAGCGCCACAGATACGCAGTATTTT.

The rearrangement uses TRBV27 and TRBJ2-3; D perhaps matches TRBD2 (7 bases). The CDR3 totals 17 residues. V was clipped by 5 bases and J by 2 bases, with 20 bases between them. The germline gives CDR1 MNHEY, CDR2 SMNVEV (reference sequence). The CDR3 nucleotides read TGTGCCAGCAGTCCTCTGGGGGCTAGCGGATTCACAGATACGCAGTATTTT. Encoded protein: CASSPLGASGFTDTQYF.

This chain uses TRBV4-1 with TRBJ2-6; 10 bases match TRBD2. The CDR3 runs to 17 residues. Germline assignment: CDR1 MGHRA and CDR2 YSYEKL. J gave up 0 bases and V 3 bases, and 2 bases lay outside the gene matches. This chain's CDR3 is CASSQLAGVSGANVLTF. The CDR3 nucleotides read TGCGCCAGCAGCCAGCTAGCGGGAGTCTCTGGGGCCAACGTCCTGACTTTC.

The CDR3 loop is CAWSLANPAGPQHF. In DNA form, the CDR3 reads TGTGCCTGGAGTCTGGCCAACCCGGCGGGGCCCCAGCATTTT. V gene TRBV30 combines with J gene TRBJ1-5; D is unclear. The CDR3 is 14 amino acids. V gave up 2 bases and J gave up 9 bases, with 17 bases separating them. Germline-derived CDR1 and CDR2 are GTSNPN and SVGIG (reference sequence).

This chain connects TRBV19 to TRBJ1-5; D unclear. Germline V gene lookup returns CDR1 LNHDA and CDR2 SQIVND (reference sequence). The ends were cut back, 4 bases at V and 0 bases at J, with 7 bases in the middle. The length of the CDR3 is 14 residues. In DNA form, the CDR3 reads TGTGCCAGTAGTAGGCGGGATAGCAATCAGCCCCAGCATTTT. It specifies CASSRRDSNQPQHF.

The chain employs TRBV29-1 and TRBJ2-1; a possible D gene is TRBD2 (6 bases). Trimming left V 6 bases short and J 4 bases short, with 16 bases between. In germline, CDR1 is SQVTM, CDR2 ANQGSEA. This CDR3 is built from 14 residues. In DNA, the CDR3 is TGCAGCGTGGGGACGGGGGACTGGTACAATGAGCAGTTCTTC. Protein sequence: CSVGTGDWYNEQFF.

This clone was recorded only once. V usage is TRBV29-1 and J usage is TRBJ2-3; weak D call: TRBD1 (6 bases). Per germline, CDR1 SQVTM and CDR2 ANQGSEA. The CDR3 has 15 amino acids. V shed 5 bases and J shed 4 bases, with 19 bases lying between them. The CDR3 bases are TGCAGCGTTCAGGTTGGGGGCAGGGTCGCAGATACGCAGTATTTT. Translated: CSVQVGGRVADTQYF.

This sequence joins TRBV5-6 and TRBJ1-1, with TRBD1 as a possible D gene (5 bases). V lost 2 bases and J 5 bases, leaving 13 bases between the germline ends. The CDR3 loop spans 14 amino acids. The germline gives CDR1 SGHDT, CDR2 YYEEEE. The CDR3 DNA reads TGTGCCAGCAGCTTAGCGGGGCTTGGGACTGAAGCTTTCTTT. Translating it yields CASSLAGLGTEAFF.

The V call is TRBV10-3, the J call TRBJ2-7; 10 nucleotides line up with TRBD1. The CDR3 covers 15 residues. Germline V CDR1 and CDR2: ENHRY, SYGVKD. The J segment lost 2 bases and the V segment lost 3 bases, leaving 4 bases of the junction unmatched. The CDR3 protein is CAISEGTGATYEQYF. As DNA, the CDR3 is TGTGCCATCAGTGAAGGGACAGGGGCCACCTACGAGCAGTACTTC.

This chain joins TRBV18 and TRBJ2-2; TRBD1 aligns across 9 bases. This CDR3 has 20 residues. CDR1 and CDR2 (germline): KGHSH, LQKENI. The J segment lost 0 bases and the V segment lost 2 bases, leaving 13 bases of the junction unmatched. CDR3 bases: TGTGCCAGCTCACCATTCAGGACAGGGGATTCCGCCACGAACACCGGGGAGCTGTTTTTT. Translated, it gives CASSPFRTGDSATNTGELFF. The whole variable domain, filled in from reference TRBV18 and TRBJ2-2, reads NAGVMQNPRHLVRRRGQEARLRCSPMKGHSHVYWYRQLPEEGLKFMVYLQKENIIDESGMPKERFSAEFPKEGPSILRIQQVVRGDSAAYFCASSPFRTGDSATNTGELFFGEGSRLTVL.

The chain carries TRBV7-2 and TRBJ1-5; D is uncertain. The V and J ends lost 1 base and 6 bases respectively, with 10 bases between them. Per germline, CDR1 SGHTA and CDR2 FQGNSA. The CDR3 loop spans 14 amino acids. In DNA form, the CDR3 reads TGTGCCAGCAGCTTAGGGGGTCGGATTCAGCCCCAGCATTTT. It encodes CASSLGGRIQPQHF.

The V and J genes are TRBV11-2 and TRBJ2-7; 14 bases are a match to TRBD2. V lost 3 bases, J lost 7 bases, and 5 bases stayed unmatched. The CDR3 has 15 amino acids. CDR1 SGHAT and CDR2 FQNNGV come from the germline V gene. CDR3 nucleotides: TGTGCCAGCAGCTTGACTAGCGGGAGGGCGGAAGAGCAGTACTTC. Protein sequence: CASSLTSGRAEEQYF.

The V and J genes are TRBV25-1 and TRBJ2-5; 8 positions match TRBD2. The CDR3 totals 15 residues. J lost 4 bases, V lost 5 bases, and 9 bases had no gene match. Per the germline V gene, CDR1 is MGHDK and CDR2 is SYGVNS. The CDR3 loop is CASSPGTSWGETQYF. CDR3 DNA: TGTGCCAGCAGTCCCGGGACTAGTTGGGGAGAGACCCAGTACTTC.

Only a few counts were recorded for this clone. This rearrangement joins TRBV10-1 to TRBJ2-7; 7 nucleotides line up with TRBD1. Germline CDR1 is WNHNN and CDR2 is SYGVQD (reference sequence). V was pared by 6 bases and J by 1 base, with 3 bases of the junction left unmatched. The CDR3 loop spans 13 amino acids. DNA for the CDR3: TGCGCCAGCAGGAGGGGACAGTCCTACGAGCAGTACTTC. The encoded protein is CASRRGQSYEQYF.

For this clone: The same CDR3 can be traced to other DNA sequences in this sample. The rearrangement links TRBV9 to TRBJ2-2; D is undetermined. With 2 bases removed from V and 0 bases from J, the gap between germline ends came to 2 bases. The CDR3 sequence is 13 residues long. The germline V gene has CDR1 SGDLS and CDR2 YYNGEE. CDR3 residues: CASSVSNTGELFF. The CDR3 DNA is TGTGCCAGCAGCGTTTCGAACACCGGGGAGCTGTTTTTT.

This chain uses TRBV4-1 with TRBJ2-5; 14 bases align to TRBD2. The CDR3 totals 19 residues. Per the germline V gene, CDR1 is MGHRA and CDR2 is YSYEKL. Trimming took 3 bases from V and 4 from J; bases not matched to a gene: 13. CDR3 in amino acids: CASSQTSGRAEISRETQYF. The CDR3 DNA sequence: TGCGCCAGCAGCCAGACTAGCGGGAGGGCCGAGATTTCTAGAGAGACCCAGTACTTC.

The V and J genes are TRBV5-1 and TRBJ1-1; no reliable D call. Deletions cut 1 base from V and 1 base from J, with 11 bases between. This CDR3 has 15 residues. Germline CDR1 is SGHRS and CDR2 is YFSETQ. The CDR3 loop is CASSLYKVPNTEAFF. CDR3 DNA sequence: TGCGCCAGCAGCTTGTATAAGGTTCCGAACACTGAAGCTTTCTTT.

The rearrangement links TRBV5-6 to TRBJ1-3; no definite D call. The CDR3 covers 15 residues. V lost 1 base and J lost 4, with 12 bases in between. Germline loops: CDR1 SGHDT, CDR2 YYEEEE. As DNA, the CDR3 is TGTGCCAGCAGCTTGTCGGGTCTTAAGGGAAACACCATATATTTT. Amino acids: CASSLSGLKGNTIYF.

The rearrangement links TRBV9 to TRBJ2-2, with a weak D call TRBD2 (6 bases). The length of the CDR3 is 16 residues. V dropped 0 bases and J dropped 7 bases, with 16 bases sitting between them. Germline values: CDR1 SGDLS, CDR2 YYNGEE. The CDR3 nucleotides read TGTGCCAGCAGCGTAGGGGCGGGGCTAGCCGACGGGGAGCTGTTTTTT. Its protein product is CASSVGAGLADGELFF.

The chain is built from TRBV27 and TRBJ1-4, with 7 bases matching TRBD1. After removal of 4 bases from V and 5 bases from J, the junction contained 13 bases not matched to a gene. Looked up from germline, CDR1 is MNHEY and CDR2 is SMNVEV (reference sequence). CDR3 length: 17 amino acids. Here the CDR3 reads CASSSQGSATMNEKLFF. Written as DNA, the CDR3 is TGTGCCAGCAGTTCACAGGGGTCCGCCACTATGAATGAAAAACTGTTTTTT. Full variable domain (remainder filled in from reference TRBV27 and TRBJ1-4): EAQVTQNPRYLITVTGKKLTVTCSQNMNHEYMSWYRQDPGLGLRQIYYSMNVEVTDKGDVPEGYKVSRKEKRNFPLILESPSPNQTSLYFCASSSQGSATMNEKLFFGSGTQLSVL.

J is TRBJ2-7 and V is TRBV7-9; 9 bases agree with TRBD2. This CDR3 contains 15 residues. Germline lookup yields CDR1 SEHNR and CDR2 FQNEAQ (reference sequence). V shed 4 bases, J shed 7 bases, and the junction held 11 bases outside the gene matches. CDR3 DNA: TGTGCCAGCAGCTCAATCCGGACTAGCGCCGCGGAGCAGTACTTC. Translating gives CASSSIRTSAAEQYF.

The V and J genes are TRBV11-2 and TRBJ1-3; D uncertain. This CDR3 region has 12 residues. V gave up 2 bases and J gave up 8 bases, with 7 bases separating them. Per germline, CDR1 SGHAT and CDR2 FQNNGV. In DNA, the CDR3 is TGTGCCAGCAGCTTATTCCGGGACACCATATATTTT. Amino acid sequence: CASSLFRDTIYF.

This sequence joins TRBV27 and TRBJ2-3, with TRBD2 identical over 8 bases. Germline assignment: CDR1 MNHEY and CDR2 SMNVEV (reference sequence). J gave up 1 base and V 7 bases, and 7 bases lay outside the gene matches. This CDR3 is 15 amino acids long. The CDR3 region has the DNA TGTGCCAGCACGGGGGGGACCTCCCGCACAGATACGCAGTATTTT. The encoded protein is CASTGGTSRTDTQYF.